This note documents a single TCR beta chain sequence. Its binding antigen is unknown. No base quality values were provided; no much bigger clone lies one nucleotide off. TCRbeta CDR3 regions were amplified from genomic DNA by means of the immunoSEQ Assay, a bias-controlled multiplex PCR. The source study handled its data this way. Nucleated cell counts per sample were estimated from amplification of reference gene primers within the assay. Sequence reads were collapsed and filtered to measure the absolute abundance of every unique TCRbeta CDR3 rearrangement. For each sample, productive Simpson clonality was calculated as the square root of Simpson's diversity index across productive rearrangements. Not all clones reach the TCRdb copy of this immuneACCESS table, which keeps in-frame sequences only. Checked studies attribute under half of the gap to unresolved V genes and leave the rest unexplained. V and J calls and clone size are those listed in that table; D and trimming were worked out from the DNA. The sample contains 90,000 to 130,000 clones, 80% to 90% of them found a single time. The ten largest clones add up to approximately 1.5% of the sample.

These data belong to a study of blood T cell repertoires in COVID-19 (dated by TCRdb to 2020 to 2022). Turning to the overall study: Collaborator samples came from the United States, Italy and Spain and covered acute and convalescent phases of COVID-19. Deeply sampled blood TCRbeta repertoires from subjects exposed to, actively infected with, or recovered from COVID-19 were included in the dataset. The repertoires were released in a freely available public database meant as a resource for research on the immune response to SARS-CoV-2. The samples were drawn from the first 160 participants of the ongoing ImmuneRACE study and from 950 to 1,500 subjects provided by 6 global collaborators. The prospective study material was composed of cDNA or gDNA derived from T cells, B-cell-depleted T cells, or PBMCs. Where available, HLA class I and class II types were taken from metadata supplied by the sample provider and were not determined by assay-based typing. The sample metadata nearly always contained a de-identified subject ID, COVID-19 status, age in years and sex.

CDR1 is given as ENHRY and CDR2 as SYGVKD, both from the germline V gene. V and J lose 1 base and 0 bases, and a span of 8 bases separates them. The CDR3 runs 15 residues from the cysteine to the phenylalanine. Of the read, only the CDR3 DNA is kept; its 45 bases are in frame from base 1. Summary of the overall study and its limitations: How much clinical and demographic metadata was included differed by source and by participant, and the metadata was provided uncurated.

Each collaborating institution followed its own protocols to collect whole blood in K2EDTA tubes. Collaborator samples were shipped for TCRbeta analysis as frozen whole blood, isolated PBMCs, or DNA extracted from either sample type. Sequencing was done on a sample of peripheral blood. This clonotype was sampled from a middle-aged man with acute or convalescent COVID-19. The receptor chain draws on TRBV10-3 and TRBJ2-3; TRBD1 is possibly the D segment (5 matching bases). CDR3 region: CAISEWGSSTDTQYF. The sequence in DNA is TGTGCCATCAGTGAGTGGGGCTCTAGCACAGATACGCAGTATTTT.